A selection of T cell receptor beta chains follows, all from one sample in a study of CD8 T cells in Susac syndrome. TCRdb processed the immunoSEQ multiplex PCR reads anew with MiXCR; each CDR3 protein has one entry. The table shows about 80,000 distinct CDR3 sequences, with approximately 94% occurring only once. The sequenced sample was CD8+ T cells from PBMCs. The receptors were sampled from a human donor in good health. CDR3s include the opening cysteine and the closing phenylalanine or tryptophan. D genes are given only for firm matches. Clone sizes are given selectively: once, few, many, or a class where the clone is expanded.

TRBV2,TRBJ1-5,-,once,CASSERGRQPQHF,TGTGCCAGCAGTGAAAGGGGTCGTCAGCCCCAGCATTTT
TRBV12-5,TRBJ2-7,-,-,CASLEAGGGYEQYF,TGTGCTAGCCTTGAGGCGGGCGGAGGCTACGAGCAGTACTTC
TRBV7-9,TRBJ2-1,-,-,CASRSGGNEQFF,TGTGCCAGCAGATCCGGGGGCAATGAGCAGTTCTTC
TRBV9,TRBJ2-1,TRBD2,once,CASSVAGSGRLEYNEQFF,TGTGCCAGCAGCGTAGCCGGTAGCGGGAGGTTGGAGTACAATGAGCAGTTCTTC
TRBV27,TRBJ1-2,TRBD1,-,CASRGGTGDGYTF,TGTGCCAGCAGGGGAGGGACAGGGGATGGCTACACCTTC
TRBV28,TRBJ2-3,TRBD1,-,CASSHGTGSTDTQYF,TGTGCCAGCAGCCATGGGACAGGGAGCACAGATACGCAGTATTTT
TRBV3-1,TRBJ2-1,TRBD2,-,CASSQDRLAGVWNEQFF,TGTGCCAGCAGCCAAGATCGGCTAGCGGGAGTTTGGAATGAGCAGTTCTTC
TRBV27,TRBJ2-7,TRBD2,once,CASSAAAGVGYEQYF,TGTGCCAGCAGTGCGGCAGCGGGGGTGGGGTACGAGCAGTACTTC
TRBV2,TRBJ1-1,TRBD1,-,CASSEFPGQVSGGTEAFF,TGTGCCAGCAGTGAATTCCCGGGACAGGTTAGCGGGGGCACTGAAGCTTTCTTT
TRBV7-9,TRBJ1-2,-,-,CASSLVQGNYGYTF,TGTGCCAGCAGCTTAGTCCAGGGGAACTATGGCTACACCTTC
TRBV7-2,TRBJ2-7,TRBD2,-,CASTFTSGGSYEQYF,TGTGCCAGCACCTTTACTAGCGGGGGCTCCTACGAGCAGTACTTC
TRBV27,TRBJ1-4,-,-,CASSLVWGVGEKLFF,TGTGCCAGCAGTTTGGTCTGGGGGGTCGGTGAAAAACTGTTTTTT
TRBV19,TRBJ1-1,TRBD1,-,CASSMGGGKNTEAFF,TGTGCCAGTAGTATGGGAGGGGGCAAGAACACTGAAGCTTTCTTT
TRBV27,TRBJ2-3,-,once,CASSLQGDTQYF,TGTGCCAGCAGTTTGCAGGGAGATACGCAGTATTTT
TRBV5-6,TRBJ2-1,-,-,CASSSRGEQFF,TGTGCCAGCAGCTCCCGCGGTGAGCAGTTCTTC
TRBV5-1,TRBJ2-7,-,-,CASSLGADYEQYF,TGCGCCAGCAGCTTGGGTGCCGACTACGAGCAGTACTTC
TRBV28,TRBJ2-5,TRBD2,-,CASSLLAGVSETQYF,TGTGCCAGCAGTTTACTAGCGGGAGTTTCAGAGACCCAGTACTTC
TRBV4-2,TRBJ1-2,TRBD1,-,CASSQEAGGDYGYTF,TGTGCCAGCAGCCAAGAGGCAGGGGGTGACTATGGCTACACCTTC
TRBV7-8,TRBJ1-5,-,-,CASSQSVQPQHF,TGTGCCAGCAGCCAGTCAGTCCAGCCCCAGCATTTT
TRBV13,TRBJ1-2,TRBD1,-,CASSLDRGRAYGYTF,TGTGCCAGCAGCTTAGACAGGGGCCGGGCCTATGGCTACACCTTC
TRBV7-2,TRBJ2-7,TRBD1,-,CASRPGQSSYEQYF,TGTGCCAGCAGGCCGGGACAGAGCTCCTACGAGCAGTACTTC
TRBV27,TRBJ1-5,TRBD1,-,CASSLATGKNQPQHF,TGTGCCAGCAGTTTGGCGACAGGGAAGAATCAGCCCCAGCATTTT
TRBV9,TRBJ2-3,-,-,CASSYVPGSTDTQYF,TGTGCCAGCAGCTATGTACCGGGGAGCACAGATACGCAGTATTTT
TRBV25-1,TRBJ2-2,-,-,CASSETESSRELFF,TGTGCCAGCAGTGAGACCGAAAGCTCCCGGGAGCTGTTTTTT
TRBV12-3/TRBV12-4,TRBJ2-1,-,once,CASIADDNEQFF,TGTGCCAGCATTGCCGACGATAATGAGCAGTTCTTC
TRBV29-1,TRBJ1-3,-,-,CSAQTVGNTIYF,TGCAGCGCTCAGACCGTAGGGAACACCATATATTTT
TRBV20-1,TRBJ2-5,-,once,CSAPKLNRVGETQYF,TGCAGTGCCCCAAAGTTAAACAGGGTTGGAGAGACCCAGTACTTC
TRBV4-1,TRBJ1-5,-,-,CASSQEGGGQPQHF,TGCGCCAGCAGCCAAGAAGGCGGAGGTCAGCCCCAGCATTTT
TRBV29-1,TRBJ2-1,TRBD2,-,CSVESGGVYNEQFF,TGCAGCGTCGAGAGCGGGGGGGTCTACAATGAGCAGTTCTTC
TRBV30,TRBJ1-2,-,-,CAWNMGAGDYGYTF,TGTGCCTGGAACATGGGCGCCGGGGACTATGGCTACACCTTC
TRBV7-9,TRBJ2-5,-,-,CASSISPGEQETQYF,TGTGCCAGCAGCATATCTCCAGGCGAGCAAGAGACCCAGTACTTC
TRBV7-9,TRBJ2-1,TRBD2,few,CASSLGLAYNEQFF,TGTGCCAGCAGTTTGGGACTAGCGTACAATGAGCAGTTCTTC
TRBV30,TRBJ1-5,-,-,CAWSPTYGQPQHF,TGTGCCTGGAGTCCGACTTACGGTCAGCCCCAGCATTTT
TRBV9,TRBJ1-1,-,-,CASSGPSIPGEAFF,TGTGCCAGCAGCGGGCCGTCGATCCCTGGTGAAGCTTTCTTT
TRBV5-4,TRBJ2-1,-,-,CASSIDYNEQFF,TGTGCCAGCAGCATAGACTACAATGAGCAGTTCTTC
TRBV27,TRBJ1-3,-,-,CASSSDASSGNTIYF,TGTGCCAGCAGTTCCGACGCTTCCTCTGGAAACACCATATATTTT
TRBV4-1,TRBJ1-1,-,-,CASSQDQGGNTEAFF,TGCGCCAGCAGCCAAGATCAGGGCGGGAACACTGAAGCTTTCTTT
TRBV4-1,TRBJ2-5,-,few,CASSQEARGRETQYF,TGCGCCAGCAGCCAGGAGGCGAGAGGGAGGGAGACCCAGTACTTC
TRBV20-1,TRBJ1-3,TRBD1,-,CSARDFRDRGPSGNTIYF,TGCAGTGCTAGAGATTTTAGGGACAGGGGACCCTCTGGAAACACCATATATTTT
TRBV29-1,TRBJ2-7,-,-,CSVPYRGEQYF,TGCAGCGTTCCGTATCGGGGCGAGCAGTACTTC
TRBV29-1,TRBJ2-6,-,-,CSAEEGARGANVLTF,TGCAGCGCCGAGGAGGGGGCGAGAGGGGCCAACGTCCTGACTTTC
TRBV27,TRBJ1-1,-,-,CASSIGVRTEAFF,TGTGCCAGCAGTATTGGGGTCCGAACTGAAGCTTTCTTT